The entry that follows covers one TCR beta chain sequence. This clonotype is characterized as medium-sized (0.01 to 0.1%). Its cognate antigen has yet to be identified. Base qualities are not at hand, and no much larger clone is one base apart. This entry is derived from a study of molecular identifiers for immune sequencing clone quantification (dated by TCRdb to about 2018). Regarding the study in general: In a replicate experiment, RNA from about 21,000 or 97,000 naive CD8 T cells was split into five aliquots, four of which were sequenced. The study was a methods study using CD8 T cells to benchmark molecular-identifier clustering-based TCR repertoire sequencing (MIDCIRS) and TCR RNA copy counting.

The library was generated by PCR. Sequencing used an Illumina MiSeq. The Qiagen AllPrep DNA/RNA kit was used to purify total RNA. Before analysis, reads from multiple sequencing runs of the same library were pooled. The study's processing was this. Reads were retained only if an exact TCR constant sequence was present, and the retained reads were trimmed to 150 nt and grouped according to their 12-nt molecular barcodes. Reads within each barcode group were sub-clustered using a 15% Levenshtein threshold, and quality-weighted consensus sequences were constructed for each RNA molecule. Non-functional sequences were discarded, and so were lower-count sequences lying one edit away from another sequence. Based on fitting two negative binomial distributions, any barcode sub-cluster with under 20% of the maximum read count was discarded. Starting from the raw public reads, TCRdb applied fastp trimming at Q25, assembled clones with MiXCR and retained in-frame beta chains. Rows merge per CDR3 protein into single entries with the most common DNA and genes. It is TCRdb's table, rather than the study itself, that gives the V and J calls and clone size. This sample holds approximately 20,000 distinct CDR3 sequences; roughly 22% were observed only once. Of the sample, 5% to 7% is held by the ten largest clones.

On a BD FACSAria II, naive CD8 T cells were FACS-sorted as CD8+CD4-CCR7+CD45RA+ and collected into RLT Plus buffer. Some naive CD8 T cell RNA was split equally between MIDCIRS and a Smart-seq2-style 5'RACE protocol for a sensitivity comparison. Enrichment of CD8 T cells was done with RosetteSep CD8+ T Cell Enrichment Cocktail plus Ficoll-Paque, and ACK red cell lysis came afterward. Germline trimming amounts to 0 bases on V and 0 bases on J, with 3 as the count of junction bases outside the gene matches. Reading the germline V gene (reference sequence) gives CDR1 DFQATT and CDR2 SNEGSKA. The CDR3 runs 16 amino acids, cysteine and phenylalanine included. The DNA shown is the 48-base CDR3, in frame from base 1. Study-wide conclusions, independent of this receptor: The sizes of highly expanded clones could end up underestimated when identical TCR molecules share a barcode. Modeling gave about three recovered TCR RNA copies per cell versus 8 to 10 by digital PCR, implying roughly 29% capture efficiency. Spiked-in Jurkat TCR RNA equivalent to a single cell was reported to be detectable even among more than 900,000 naive CD8 T cells. Clones above 20 RNA copies held over 97% of molecules in CMV-specific effector cells but under 1% in naive cells. When barcode sub-clustering was omitted, TCR diversity was inflated by chimeric consensus sequences, with chimeras reaching as high as 47%.

The sample comprised naive CD8+ T cells from blood, with Jurkat cell RNA spiked in. Per the publication, the cell subset or site label means: FACS-sorted CD8+CD4-CCR7+CD45RA+ naive T cells. The V gene is TRBV20-1 and the J gene is TRBJ2-3; the central 10 bases match TRBD2. The receptor's source is a human donor in good health. Some libraries in this study had Jurkat cell RNA spiked in. The DNA reads as follows: TGCAGTGCTAGAGAGAAAGCGGGAGGGAGCACAGATACGCAGTATTTT. It codes for CSAREKAGGSTDTQYF.